This TCR beta chain was found in a study of cytomegalovirus exposure and HLA in healthy donors. Across the whole study: Most genotyped donors, over 70% of about 360, had Caucasian-associated genetic ancestry. General study results and limits: According to a later analysis, most TCR beta chains associated with CMV appeared HLA-restricted. Cytomegalovirus association was listed for about 160 TCR beta chains.

PCR primers comprised 60 Vbeta and 13 Jbeta primers. Assay: immunoSEQ multiplex PCR; the TCRdb copy retains only in-frame clones and omits some. This table holds 150,000 to 200,000 clones, 75% to 80% found once. Comments on this clone: The antigen is unknown.

The TCR sequence derives from a middle-aged woman in good health and CMV-seronegative. Material for sequencing was PBMCs.

The CDR3 DNA sequence: TGTGCCAGCAGCCCCCGCGGACTACCCCGTGGGAATGAGCAGTTCTTC. Translation: CASSPRGLPRGNEQFF. The J gene is TRBJ2-1, the V gene TRBV5-4; D perhaps matches TRBD2 (6 bases). CDR1 and CDR2 from the germline V gene are SGHNT and YYREEE (reference sequence). The CDR3 is made up of 16 amino acids. The germline V and J ends were trimmed by 4 bases and 7 bases, with 21 bases remaining between them.